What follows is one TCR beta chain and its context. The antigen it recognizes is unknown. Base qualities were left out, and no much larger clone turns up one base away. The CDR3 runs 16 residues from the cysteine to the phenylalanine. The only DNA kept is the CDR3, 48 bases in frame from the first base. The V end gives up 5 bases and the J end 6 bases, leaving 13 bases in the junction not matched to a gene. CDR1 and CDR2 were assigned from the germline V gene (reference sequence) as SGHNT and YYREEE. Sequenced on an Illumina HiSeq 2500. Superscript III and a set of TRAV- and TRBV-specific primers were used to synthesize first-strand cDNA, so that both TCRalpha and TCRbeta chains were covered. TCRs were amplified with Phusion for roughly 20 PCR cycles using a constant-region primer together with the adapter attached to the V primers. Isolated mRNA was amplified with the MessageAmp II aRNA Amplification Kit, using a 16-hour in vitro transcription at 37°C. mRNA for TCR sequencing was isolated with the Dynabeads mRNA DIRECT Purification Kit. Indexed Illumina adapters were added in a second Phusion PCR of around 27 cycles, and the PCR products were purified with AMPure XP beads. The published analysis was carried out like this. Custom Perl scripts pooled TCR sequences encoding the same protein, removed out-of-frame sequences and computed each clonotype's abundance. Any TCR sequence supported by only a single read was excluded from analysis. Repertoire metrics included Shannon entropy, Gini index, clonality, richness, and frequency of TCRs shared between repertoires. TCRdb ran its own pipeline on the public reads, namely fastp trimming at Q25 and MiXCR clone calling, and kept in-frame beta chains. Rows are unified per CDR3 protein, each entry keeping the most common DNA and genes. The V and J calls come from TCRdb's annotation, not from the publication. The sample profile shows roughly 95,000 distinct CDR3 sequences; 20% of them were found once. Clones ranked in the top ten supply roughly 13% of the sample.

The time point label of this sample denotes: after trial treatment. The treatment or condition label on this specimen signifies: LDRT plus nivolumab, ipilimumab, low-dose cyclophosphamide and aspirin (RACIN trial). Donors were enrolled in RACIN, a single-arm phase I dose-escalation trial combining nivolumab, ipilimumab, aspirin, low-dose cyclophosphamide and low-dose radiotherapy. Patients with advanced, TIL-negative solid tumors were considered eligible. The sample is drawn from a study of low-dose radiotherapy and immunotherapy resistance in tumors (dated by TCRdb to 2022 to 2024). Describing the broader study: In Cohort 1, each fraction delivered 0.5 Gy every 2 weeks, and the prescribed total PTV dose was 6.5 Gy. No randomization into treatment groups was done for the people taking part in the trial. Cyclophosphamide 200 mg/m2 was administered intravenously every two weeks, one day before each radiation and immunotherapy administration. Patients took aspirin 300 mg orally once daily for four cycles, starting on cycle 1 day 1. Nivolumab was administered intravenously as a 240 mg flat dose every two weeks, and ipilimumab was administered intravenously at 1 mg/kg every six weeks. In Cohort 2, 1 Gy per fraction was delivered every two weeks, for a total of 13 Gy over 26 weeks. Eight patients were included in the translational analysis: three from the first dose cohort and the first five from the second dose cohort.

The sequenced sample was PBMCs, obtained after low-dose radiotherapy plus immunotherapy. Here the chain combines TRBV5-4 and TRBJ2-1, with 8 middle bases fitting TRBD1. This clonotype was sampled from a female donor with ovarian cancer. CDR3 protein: CASSQRDRPGGNEQFF. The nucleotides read TGTGCCAGCAGTCAAAGGGACAGGCCCGGTGGCAATGAGCAGTTCTTC.